A single sample gave rise to the 26 T cell receptor beta chains below, sequenced in a study of response to subunit inactivated influenza vaccine. TCRdb reprocessed the RT-PCR reads via MiXCR and lists one record per CDR3 protein. The sample comprises about 570,000 distinct CDR3 sequences, around 11% of which are singletons, and approximately 10% rests with the top ten. The material was PBMCs from blood, obtained on the day of vaccination. The receptor set was obtained from a man between 45 and 60 years old who received an inactivated influenza vaccine.

The rearrangement links TRBV4-2 to TRBJ2-1, with TRBD1 identical over 9 bases. Germline-derived CDR1 and CDR2 are LGHNA and YNFKEQ. V was pared by 2 bases and J by 6 bases, with 5 bases of the junction left unmatched. This CDR3 is 15 amino acids long. The CDR3 region is CASSQTPGQGNEQFF. In DNA, the CDR3 is TGTGCCAGCAGCCAAACCCCGGGACAGGGCAATGAGCAGTTCTTC.

Many counts were recorded for this clonotype. The chain recombines TRBV12-3 or TRBV12-4 with TRBJ2-1; D unresolved. This CDR3 is 13 amino acids long. V was shortened by 6 bases and J by 4 bases, with 10 bases between the two germline ends. CDR3 nucleotide sequence: TGTGCCAGCAGCTTCGGACCTTACAATGAGCAGTTCTTC. It yields the protein CASSFGPYNEQFF.

V usage is TRBV29-1 and J usage is TRBJ1-6, with TRBD1 as a possible D gene (6 bases). CDR3 length: 13 residues. Looked up from germline, CDR1 is SQVTM and CDR2 is ANQGSEA. V lost 4 bases to trimming and J lost 3 bases, with 7 bases between them. The CDR3 DNA follows: TGCAGCGTTGCGGACAGCTATAATTCACCCCTCCACTTT. It translates to CSVADSYNSPLHF.

This chain connects TRBV9 to TRBJ2-1; maybe TRBD2 (5 bases). The CDR3 runs to 17 residues. From germline, CDR1 is SGDLS and CDR2 YYNGEE. With 0 bases removed from V and 1 base from J, the gap between germline ends came to 14 bases. The CDR3 bases are TGTGCCAGCAGCGTAGGCCTGGCGTCGGGGTCCTACAATGAGCAGTTCTTC. Translated: CASSVGLASGSYNEQFF.

This clonotype was found a few times. This chain connects TRBV20-1 to TRBJ1-1; D gene uncertain. The CDR3 loop spans 13 amino acids. CDR1 DFQATT and CDR2 SNEGSKA come from the germline V gene (reference sequence). Trimming removed 1 base from V and 0 bases from J, with 6 bases in between. DNA of the CDR3: TGCAGTGCTAGAGCCAGCATGAACACTGAAGCTTTCTTT. Translating it yields CSARASMNTEAFF.

The CDR3 DNA follows: TGTGCCAGCAGCATTTTAGGGGATACGCAGTATTTT. This translates into CASSILGDTQYF. The chain joins TRBV7-9 to TRBJ2-3; no definite D call. Germline CDR1 is SEHNR and CDR2 is FQNEAQ (reference sequence). This CDR3 is 12 amino acids long. V was shortened by 5 bases and J by 6 bases, with 9 bases between the two germline ends.

This chain uses TRBV12-3 or TRBV12-4 with TRBJ1-4; D not certain. Trimming cost V 8 bases and J 8 bases, with 21 bases left between them. The CDR3 spans 15 residues. DNA for the CDR3: TGTGCCAGCTGTAAACGGTACGAAAGTGGAGAAAAACTGTTTTTT. It encodes CASCKRYESGEKLFF.

The chain uses TRBV10-3 and TRBJ2-7; D is unclear. The V gene's germline CDR1 is ENHRY and CDR2 SYGVKD. V gave up 3 bases and J gave up 6 bases, with 12 bases separating them. This CDR3 has 13 amino acids. CDR3 residues: CAISDPRWSEQYF. CDR3 bases: TGTGCCATCAGTGACCCCCGTTGGTCCGAGCAGTACTTC.

CDR3 in amino acids: CATSRVADRASQHF. In nucleotides, the CDR3 is TGTGCCACCAGCAGAGTGGCCGACCGAGCATCCCAGCATTTT. The chain joins TRBV15 to TRBJ1-5; no reliable D call. The germline V and J ends were trimmed by 1 base and 11 bases, with 15 bases remaining between them. The germline CDR1 and CDR2 sequences are LNHNV and YYDKDF (reference sequence). The CDR3 has 14 amino acids.

The rearrangement links TRBV4-2 to TRBJ2-1; possible D gene TRBD2, 6 bases. Trimming pared 4 bases from V and 5 bases from J, leaving 18 bases between. The CDR3 contains 16 residues. From germline, CDR1 is LGHNA and CDR2 YNFKEQ. The CDR3 DNA reads TGTGCCAGCAGCCGCGGCGGGGCAGGCCATCACAATGAGCAGTTCTTC. Its protein is CASSRGGAGHHNEQFF.

This clonotype occurred a few times. The gene calls are TRBV6-2 or TRBV6-3 and TRBJ2-2, with D possibly matching TRBD1 (6 bases). The CDR3 sequence is 18 residues long. V lost 0 bases and J lost 4, with 18 bases in between. Per germline, CDR1 MNHEY and CDR2 SVGEGT. In DNA, the CDR3 is TGTGCCAGCAGTTACTCGAGCTACCGGGACAAGGGCACCGGGGAGCTGTTTTTT. Amino acid sequence: CASSYSSYRDKGTGELFF.

This clonotype appeared a few times. The V and J genes are TRBV7-8 and TRBJ2-3, with D possibly being TRBD1 (7 bases). Germline CDR1 SGHVS, CDR2 FQNEAQ. Trimming shortened V by 2 bases and J by 4 bases, and 22 bases separated the two germline ends. The CDR3 has 18 residues. The CDR3 is CASSLKARGTWVSDTQYF. CDR3 sequence (DNA): TGTGCCAGCAGCTTAAAGGCCAGGGGGACTTGGGTCTCAGATACGCAGTATTTT. The complete variable domain, with remaining parts taken from reference TRBV7-8 and TRBJ2-3, reads GAGVSQSPRYKVAKRGQDVALRCDPISGHVSLFWYQQALGQGPEFLTYFQNEAQLDKSGLPSDRFFAERPEGSVSTLKIQRTQQEDSAVYLCASSLKARGTWVSDTQYFGPGTRLTVL.

This clonotype turned up a few times. The gene calls are TRBV10-3 and TRBJ2-7; D may match TRBD1 or TRBD2 (5 bases each). Germline CDR1 reads ENHRY; CDR2 reads SYGVKD. V gave up 3 bases and J gave up 5 bases, with 14 bases separating them. The CDR3 is 14 amino acids. CDR3 sequence (DNA): TGTGCCATCAGTGATGCAGGGTGGGGGAACGAGCAGTACTTC. Translating it yields CAISDAGWGNEQYF.

The chain couples TRBV6-1 to TRBJ2-1; TRBD2 aligns across 12 bases. Germline trimming cut 7 bases from V and 3 bases from J; bases unmatched to any gene: 1. This CDR3 has 14 amino acids. Germline V gene data show CDR1 as MNHNS and CDR2 as SASEGT. The CDR3 is CASKTSGSYNEQFF. The DNA for the CDR3 is TGTGCCAGCAAGACTAGCGGGAGCTACAATGAGCAGTTCTTC.

V usage is TRBV9 and J usage is TRBJ2-3, with 9 bases lining up with TRBD2. The ends lost 0 bases at V and 5 bases at J; junction bases unmatched: 10. The CDR3 spans 17 residues. Per germline, CDR1 SGDLS and CDR2 YYNGEE. The CDR3 coding sequence is TGTGCCAGCAGCGTAGCTACCGGGCGGGGGGGCCGAGATACGCAGTATTTT. This sequence encodes CASSVATGRGGRDTQYF.

This chain uses TRBV29-1 with TRBJ2-5, with 14 bases identical to TRBD2. The CDR3 runs to 21 residues. J was trimmed by 0 bases and V by 3 bases; bases with no gene match: 18. Germline V gene lookup returns CDR1 SQVTM and CDR2 ANQGSEA. The CDR3, as DNA: TGCAGCGTTGATCTGCCAGGGACATCGGGACTAGCGGGGGTGTACCAAGAGACCCAGTACTTC. Its protein product is CSVDLPGTSGLAGVYQETQYF. Full variable domain (remainder filled in from reference TRBV29-1 and TRBJ2-5): SAVISQKPSRDICQRGTSLTIQCQVDSQVTMMFWYRQQPGQSLTLIATANQGSEATYESGFVIDKFPISRPNLTFSTLTVSNMSPEDSSIYLCSVDLPGTSGLAGVYQETQYFGPGTRLLVL.

Ten or more counts support this clonotype. The gene calls are TRBV9 and TRBJ2-6, with 10 bases matching TRBD1. This CDR3 is 19 amino acids long. CDR1 is SGDLS and CDR2 is YYNGEE in the germline V gene. The junction had 10 bases not matched to a gene; V was cut back by 0 bases and J by 4 bases. CDR3 DNA sequence: TGTGCCAGCAGCGTAGCAAGGACAGGGGGTGGAGCAGGGGCCAACGTCCTGACTTTC. Translating gives CASSVARTGGGAGANVLTF.

This clonotype was counted between two and nine times. This sequence joins TRBV6-1 and TRBJ1-5; TRBD1 agrees at 8 bases. The CDR3 sequence is 17 residues long. V was clipped by 4 bases and J by 1 base; unmatched bases: 9. Germline loops: CDR1 MNHNS, CDR2 SASEGT. The CDR3 DNA follows: TGTGCCAGCAGTGCCCGGACAGGGCGGCTGAGCAATCAGCCCCAGCATTTT. Translated, it gives CASSARTGRLSNQPQHF.

The J gene is TRBJ2-7, the V gene TRBV27; D possibly corresponds to TRBD2 (6 bases). V dropped 4 bases and J dropped 3 bases, with 10 bases sitting between them. The CDR3 contains 13 residues. CDR1 is MNHEY and CDR2 is SMNVEV in the germline V gene (reference sequence). The CDR3 reads CASSSAGLYEQYF. The CDR3 nucleotides are TGTGCCAGCAGTTCGGCGGGGCTCTACGAGCAGTACTTC.

V gene TRBV10-3 combines with J gene TRBJ2-7; 7 bases fit TRBD2. Trimming at V came to 6 bases and at J to 4 bases, leaving 12 bases not matched to a gene. The CDR3 has 15 amino acids. The germline V gene encodes CDR1 ENHRY and CDR2 SYGVKD. CDR3 loop: CAISRGSLRDYEQYF. The CDR3 DNA reads as TGTGCCATCAGCCGCGGGAGCTTGAGAGATTACGAGCAGTACTTC.

The rearrangement links TRBV19 to TRBJ2-1; possibly TRBD2 for D (6 bases). Germline V gene sequence: CDR1 LNHDA, CDR2 SQIVND (reference sequence). V was cut by 2 bases and J by 5 bases, with 7 bases left in between. The length of the CDR3 is 13 residues. This CDR3 is CASSIWTNNEQFF. The CDR3, as DNA: TGTGCCAGTAGTATATGGACTAACAATGAGCAGTTCTTC.

Of note for this clonotype: One base away lies a much larger clone, so this may be a sequencing read error. The V call is TRBV5-1, the J call TRBJ2-1; D is unresolved. The CDR3 spans 14 residues. Germline V lookup: CDR1 SGHRS, CDR2 YFSETQ. The CDR3 region is CASSRLMDYNVQFF. The CDR3, as DNA: TGCGCCAGCTCCAGACTGATGGATTACAATGTGCAGTTCTTC.

This chain connects TRBV12-3 or TRBV12-4 to TRBJ2-2; 9 bases are a match to TRBD2. The ends lost 7 bases at V and 3 bases at J; junction bases unmatched: 12. This CDR3 comprises 17 residues. CDR3 residues: CASTFYTSGRYTGELFF. The CDR3 DNA follows: TGTGCCAGCACCTTTTATACTAGCGGGCGTTACACCGGGGAGCTGTTTTTT.

The chain has TRBV9 and TRBJ2-7, with D tentatively TRBD2 (5 bases). The CDR3 is 14 residues long. Germline CDR1 and CDR2: SGDLS and YYNGEE. V shed 4 bases and J shed 7 bases, with 18 bases lying between them. In DNA form, the CDR3 reads TGTGCCAGCAGCCCCGGACTCCACGCTGGGGAGCAGTACTTC. Its protein is CASSPGLHAGEQYF.

This clonotype was seen many times. The genes are TRBV5-1 and TRBJ2-3; 12 bases are shared with TRBD2. With 4 bases clipped from V and 4 bases from J, the junction kept 7 bases outside the gene matches. The germline V gene has CDR1 SGHRS and CDR2 YFSETQ. The CDR3 extends over 16 amino acids. CDR3 amino acids: CASSRGLAGLADTQYF. The CDR3 DNA follows: TGCGCCAGCAGCCGCGGACTAGCGGGGTTAGCAGATACGCAGTATTTT. The full variable domain, with the rest looked up from reference TRBV5-1 and TRBJ2-3, is KAGVTQTPRYLIKTRGQQVTLSCSPISGHRSVSWYQQTPGQGLQFLFEYFSETQRNKGNFPGRFSGRQFSNSRSEMNVSTLELGDSALYLCASSRGLAGLADTQYFGPGTRLTVL.

This clonotype was recorded a few times. The chain has TRBV15 and TRBJ2-7; TRBD2 agrees at 13 bases. Germline lookup yields CDR1 LNHNV and CDR2 YYDKDF (reference sequence). The CDR3 has 13 amino acids. V lost 4 bases to trimming and J lost 10 bases; unmatched junction nucleotides: 4. As DNA, the CDR3 is TGTGCCACCAGCACGGGACTAGCGGGAAACCAGTACTTC. The encoded protein is CATSTGLAGNQYF.